This entry lists 18 T cell receptor beta chains sequenced from one sample in a study of CD8 T cells in ankylosing spondylitis. One entry per CDR3 protein, called by TCRdb with MiXCR from the 5' RACE reads. The repertoire holds some 350,000 distinct CDR3 sequences, 14% to 15% seen once, with approximately 0.99% in the top ten. Sequenced sample: blood, either unsorted or a sorted T cell fraction (not recorded which). All receptors derive from a male donor with ankylosing spondylitis or in good health (not recorded which).

The V call is TRBV25-1, the J call TRBJ2-2; the D is unclear. CDR1 is MGHDK and CDR2 is SYGVNS in the germline V gene. The CDR3 contains 13 residues. V lost 5 bases and J 1 base, leaving 5 bases between the germline ends. CDR3 bases: TGTGCCAGCAGTACGGAGAACACCGGGGAGCTGTTTTTT. This sequence encodes CASSTENTGELFF.

The gene calls are TRBV20-1 and TRBJ1-4; D is unclear. Germline values: CDR1 DFQATT, CDR2 SNEGSKA (reference sequence). The CDR3 runs 16 residues. Trimming cost V 1 base and J 7 bases, with 19 bases left between them. In nucleotides, the CDR3 is TGCAGTGCTAGAGGTTCGTCCGTGGGAAGTGGTGAAAAACTGTTTTTT. Amino acids: CSARGSSVGSGEKLFF.

This clonotype was observed a few times. This chain connects TRBV5-5 to TRBJ1-2; D is perhaps TRBD1 (5 bases). This CDR3 spans 12 amino acids. In germline, CDR1 is SGHKS, CDR2 YYEKEE (reference sequence). Trimming cost V 0 bases and J 10 bases, with 10 bases left between them. CDR3 loop: CASSLGGSVYTF. In nucleotides, the CDR3 is TGTGCCAGCAGCTTGGGGGGGTCAGTCTACACCTTC.

V is TRBV30 and J is TRBJ2-7, with 7 positions matching TRBD1. V gave up 3 bases and J gave up 4 bases; unmatched junction bases: 9. Germline CDR1 and CDR2: GTSNPN and SVGIG (reference sequence). CDR3 length: 14 residues. CDR3 sequence reads: CAWRDRDRGYEQYF. CDR3 DNA sequence: TGTGCCTGGAGAGATCGGGACAGAGGTTACGAGCAGTACTTC.

This clonotype was picked up many times. The chain combines TRBV24-1 with TRBJ2-3; 14 bases are a match to TRBD2. J lost 3 bases, V lost 9 bases, and 10 bases had no gene match. The CDR3 consists of 17 residues. The germline gives CDR1 KGHDR, CDR2 SFDVKD. Written as DNA, the CDR3 is TGTGCCACCGCAGCCGGGACTAGCGGGAGTCGGACAGATACGCAGTATTTT. Encoded protein: CATAAGTSGSRTDTQYF.

The chain couples TRBV9 to TRBJ2-2; D not resolved. V gave up 4 bases and J gave up 4 bases, with 8 bases separating them. CDR3 length: 13 residues. Germline V lookup: CDR1 SGDLS, CDR2 YYNGEE. CDR3 in DNA: TGTGCCAGCAGCCGACCCCCCACCGGGGAGCTGTTTTTT. This sequence encodes CASSRPPTGELFF.

This clonotype was detected a few times. The genes are TRBV12-3 or TRBV12-4 and TRBJ2-1; possibly TRBD1 or TRBD2 for D (5 bases each). Trimming took off 0 bases at V and 13 bases at J, with 10 bases between the two ends. There are 12 residues in the CDR3. The CDR3 DNA reads as TGTGCCAGCAGTTTAGCGGGGGACCTCCAGTTCTTC. Its translation: CASSLAGDLQFF.

The chain joins TRBV6-5 to TRBJ2-1; perhaps D is TRBD1 or TRBD2 (5 bases each). Between the trimmed V and J ends, which lost 0 bases and 5 bases, there was a span of 8 bases. CDR1 and CDR2 (germline): MNHEY, SVGAGI. This CDR3 comprises 14 residues. CDR3 in amino acids: CASSYSGRNNEQFF. Here the CDR3 DNA reads TGTGCCAGCAGTTACTCGGGACGGAACAATGAGCAGTTCTTC.

The chain employs TRBV29-1 and TRBJ2-1; TRBD2 aligns across 9 bases. The CDR3 has 14 amino acids. Trimming took 5 bases from V and 7 from J; bases not matched to a gene: 9. Germline V lookup: CDR1 SQVTM, CDR2 ANQGSEA. The CDR3 bases are TGCAGCGTTCGGGAGCGGGGGGTAAGGAATGAGCAGTTCTTC. It yields the protein CSVRERGVRNEQFF.

DNA of the CDR3: TGTGCCAGCAGTTATCCAGACAGGGGATTCACAGATACGCAGTATTTT. Amino acid sequence: CASSYPDRGFTDTQYF. The chain recombines TRBV6-5 with TRBJ2-3; 8 positions match TRBD1. CDR1 MNHEY and CDR2 SVGAGI come from the germline V gene. Germline trimming cut 3 bases from V and 2 bases from J; bases unmatched to any gene: 7. The CDR3 is made up of 16 amino acids.

This clonotype was found many times. The chain has TRBV12-3 or TRBV12-4 and TRBJ1-4, with D possibly being TRBD1 (5 bases). The CDR3 contains 13 residues. V lost 6 bases and J lost 5, with 10 bases in between. CDR3 in amino acids: CASSSQGNEKLFF. The CDR3 coding sequence is TGTGCCAGCAGCTCCCAGGGAAATGAAAAACTGTTTTTT.

The chain couples TRBV4-1 to TRBJ2-1; 7 nucleotides match TRBD2. Losses at the gene ends were 1 base for V and 7 bases for J; bases not matched to a gene: 10. Germline assignment: CDR1 MGHRA and CDR2 YSYEKL. CDR3 size: 16 residues. The CDR3 coding sequence is TGCGCCAGCAGCCAAGTCGGACTAGTAAAGGGGAATGAGCAGTTCTTC. This sequence encodes CASSQVGLVKGNEQFF.

Many counts were recorded for this clonotype. The gene calls are TRBV12-3 or TRBV12-4 and TRBJ1-5, with D possibly matching TRBD1 (6 bases). The ends were cut back, 3 bases at V and 1 base at J, with 10 bases in the middle. This CDR3 is 15 amino acids long. This CDR3 is CASSLAQGSNQPQHF. CDR3 coding DNA: TGTGCCAGCAGTTTGGCCCAGGGGAGCAATCAGCCCCAGCATTTT.

This clonotype showed up many times. This sequence joins TRBV5-1 and TRBJ2-1; 10 bases match TRBD2. J was trimmed by 1 base and V by 2 bases; bases with no gene match: 3. The CDR3 is made up of 16 amino acids. Germline assignment: CDR1 SGHRS and CDR2 YFSETQ. As DNA, the CDR3 is TGCGCCAGCAGCTTCCGGACTAGCGGTTCCTACAATGAGCAGTTCTTC. As protein: CASSFRTSGSYNEQFF.

The genes are TRBV25-1 and TRBJ2-2; 10 bases are shared with TRBD1. V lost 1 base to trimming and J lost 7 bases; unmatched junction nucleotides: 3. The V gene's germline CDR1 is MGHDK and CDR2 SYGVNS. The CDR3 length is 15 residues. The CDR3 loop is CASSEWTGGSGELFF. The CDR3, as DNA: TGTGCCAGCAGTGAATGGACAGGGGGGAGCGGGGAGCTGTTTTTT. Based on the CDR3 plus reference TRBV25-1 and TRBJ2-2, the full variable domain is EADIYQTPRYLVIGTGKKITLECSQTMGHDKMYWYQQDPGMELHLIHYSYGVNSTEKGDLSSESTVSRIRTEHFPLTLESARPSHTSQYLCASSEWTGGSGELFFGEGSRLTVL.

This clonotype was seen more than once but under ten times. This sequence joins TRBV7-2 and TRBJ2-3; possible D gene TRBD2, 6 bases. Trimming shortened V by 5 bases and J by 0 bases, and 12 bases separated the two germline ends. CDR1 and CDR2 (germline): SGHTA, FQGNSA. The CDR3 has 15 residues. The CDR3 DNA reads TGTGCCAGCAGCAAGCCTAGCGTCAGCACAGATACGCAGTATTTT. It translates to CASSKPSVSTDTQYF.

This chain uses TRBV20-1 with TRBJ2-3; D gene ambiguous. V was pared by 6 bases and J by 3 bases, with 10 bases between. Germline CDR1 and CDR2: DFQATT and SNEGSKA (reference sequence). This CDR3 comprises 12 residues. CDR3 loop: CSAAAGTDTQYF. CDR3 in DNA: TGCAGTGCCGCCGCTGGGACAGATACGCAGTATTTT.

This clonotype has just a few counts. The rearrangement joins TRBV30 to TRBJ2-5; D call uncertain. Germline assignment: CDR1 GTSNPN and CDR2 SVGIG (reference sequence). The CDR3 contains 12 residues. With 6 bases removed from V and 2 bases from J, the gap between germline ends came to 10 bases. CDR3 sequence reads: CACTLRQETQYF. The DNA for the CDR3 is TGTGCCTGCACACTGAGACAAGAGACCCAGTACTTC.